Listed below are T cell receptor beta chains from one sample, sequenced in a study of beta chain features in type 1 diabetes. Using immunoSEQ multiplex PCR, the repertoire was profiled, and TCRdb retains in-frame clones only, with some absent. The sample carries 310,000 or so clones, 15% recorded once. Sequencing input: naive CD4+ T cells from blood. These receptors came from a man younger than 30 with type 1 diabetes. The CDR3 runs from the conserved cysteine through the conserved F or W. The D gene is left open where the match is weak. A row's size may be missing; if present it is once, few, many or a size class.

D: NA
V: TRBV28
size: few
J: TRBJ2-3
DNA: TGTGCCAGCAGTCTAAGGACAGAAGCGCAGTATTTT
CDR3: CASSLRTEAQYF

D: NA
V: TRBV27
size: few
J: TRBJ1-5
DNA: TGTGCCAGCAGTTTAGGACAGTATAGCAATCAGCCCCAGCATTTT
CDR3: CASSLGQYSNQPQHF

D: TRBD2
V: TRBV7-2
size: NA
J: TRBJ2-3
DNA: TGTGCCAGCAGCCAGACTAGCGGCCTAGGGTATACGCAGTATTTT
CDR3: CASSQTSGLGYTQYF

D: NA
V: TRBV19
size: few
J: TRBJ1-5
DNA: TGTGCCAGTAGTCAAACCGGACAGCTCCAGCATTTT
CDR3: CASSQTGQLQHF

D: NA
V: TRBV16
size: few
J: TRBJ1-1
DNA: TGTGCCAGCAGCCAATCGTACAGGGTGAACACTGAAGCTTTCTTT
CDR3: CASSQSYRVNTEAFF

D: TRBD2
V: TRBV14
size: few
J: TRBJ2-4
DNA: TGTGCCAGCAGCCCAGCGGGAGGACGAAACATTCAGTACTTC
CDR3: CASSPAGGRNIQYF

D: NA
V: TRBV19
size: NA
J: TRBJ2-3
DNA: TGTGCCAGTACGGAGGATAGAAGCACAGATACGCAGTATTTT
CDR3: CASTEDRSTDTQYF

D: NA
V: TRBV15
size: NA
J: TRBJ2-3
DNA: TGTGCCACCAGCAGATACAGGGTTGCAGATACGCAGTATTTT
CDR3: CATSRYRVADTQYF

D: TRBD1
V: TRBV6-5
size: few
J: TRBJ1-5
DNA: TGTGCCAGCAGTTACTCGACAGGGGTAGAGCAGCCCCAGCATTTT
CDR3: CASSYSTGVEQPQHF

D: TRBD1
V: TRBV2
size: NA
J: TRBJ1-4
DNA: TGTGCCAGCAGACAGGGGATGGGCGAAAAACTGTTTTTT
CDR3: CASRQGMGEKLFF

D: NA
V: TRBV30
size: few
J: TRBJ1-1
DNA: TGTGCCTGGAGTGTACTAATGAACACTGAAGCTTTCTTT
CDR3: CAWSVLMNTEAFF

D: NA
V: TRBV11-2
size: few
J: TRBJ2-7
DNA: TGTGCCAGCAGCTCCACGACACAGAGCTCCTACGAGCAGTACTTC
CDR3: CASSSTTQSSYEQYF

D: TRBD1
V: TRBV29-1
size: NA
J: TRBJ2-7
DNA: TGCAGCACCAGACAGGGGAATTCCTACGAGCAGTACTTC
CDR3: CSTRQGNSYEQYF

D: NA
V: TRBV28
size: NA
J: TRBJ1-2
DNA: TGTGCCAGCAGTCCTCCTTATGAGGAGGGCTATGGCTACACCTTC
CDR3: CASSPPYEEGYGYTF

D: NA
V: TRBV29-1
size: many
J: TRBJ2-2
DNA: TGCAGCGCGGGAGACACCGGGGAGCTGTTTTTT
CDR3: CSAGDTGELFF

D: NA
V: TRBV2
size: few
J: TRBJ1-2
DNA: TGTGCCAGCCAAGACAGTTACTATGGCTACACCTTC
CDR3: CASQDSYYGYTF

D: NA
V: TRBV9
size: NA
J: TRBJ1-6
DNA: TGTGCCAGCAGCCCCGGGGGGCCGGGGAATTCACCCCTCCACTTT
CDR3: CASSPGGPGNSPLHF

D: TRBD1
V: TRBV4-1
size: few
J: TRBJ2-1
DNA: TGCGCCAGCAAGCGGACAGGGGAGGATGAGCAGTTCTTC
CDR3: CASKRTGEDEQFF

D: TRBD2
V: TRBV4-1
size: NA
J: TRBJ2-7
DNA: TGCGCCAGCAGCCAAGACCCTAGCGGAACCTACGAGCAGTACTTC
CDR3: CASSQDPSGTYEQYF

D: TRBD1
V: TRBV9
size: NA
J: TRBJ1-2
DNA: TGTGCCAGCAGCGTCCAGGGGGCAGGCTATGGCTACACCTTC
CDR3: CASSVQGAGYGYTF

D: NA
V: TRBV18
size: few
J: TRBJ2-3
DNA: TGTGCCAGCTCAATTCTGGAGGGCACAGATACGCAGTATTTT
CDR3: CASSILEGTDTQYF

D: NA
V: TRBV2
size: NA
J: TRBJ1-1
DNA: TGTGCCAGCAGGTCCGTTACTCGGAGGTCTGAAGCTTTCTTT
CDR3: CASRSVTRRSEAFF

D: NA
V: TRBV5-1
size: few
J: TRBJ2-1
DNA: TGCGCCAGCAGCTTGGTTGGCGGCAGCTCCTACAATGAGCAGTTCTTC
CDR3: CASSLVGGSSYNEQFF

D: TRBD1
V: TRBV10-3
size: NA
J: TRBJ2-7
DNA: TGTGCCATCAGTGAGTCGAGGGACAGGGGCGGGCAGTACTTC
CDR3: CAISESRDRGGQYF

D: NA
V: TRBV7-2
size: NA
J: TRBJ2-2
DNA: TGTGCCAGCAGCTTATCATCGGCCGGGGAGCTGTTTTTT
CDR3: CASSLSSAGELFF

D: NA
V: TRBV15
size: NA
J: TRBJ1-4
DNA: TGTGCCACCAGCAGCGGGGGAGTGGGGGCTAATGAAAAACTGTTTTTT
CDR3: CATSSGGVGANEKLFF

D: NA
V: TRBV7-2
size: few
J: TRBJ2-1
DNA: TGTGCCAGCAGCGGTTATACGGGTGAGCAGTTCTTC
CDR3: CASSGYTGEQFF